Reported below is one T cell receptor (beta chain). What it recognizes is unknown. This CDR3 has 14 amino acids. Germline loops: CDR1 ENHRY, CDR2 SYGVKD. J lost 6 bases, V lost 4 bases, and 7 bases had no gene match. Sequencing was performed with immunoSEQ multiplex PCR; in TCRdb, only in-frame clones are kept and a portion is missing. The sample holds 30,000 to 40,000 clones; roughly nine tenths are singletons and the top ten take 3% to 4%. These data originate in a study of chemoradiotherapy in HPV16-positive cancers. Overall study context: Candidate HPV-specific T-cell clones and common TCR motifs came from functional assays in a couple of HPV16-positive patients.

Overall study findings and caveats: During treatment, candidate HPV-specific clones and E7-related motifs expanded in tumor.

This rearrangement joins TRBV10-3 to TRBJ2-7; TRBD1 agrees at 9 bases. This receptor was obtained from a human donor with HPV-associated anogenital cancer. The source was blood, collected from a patient who underwent chemoradiotherapy. The CDR3 spells CAISVRDRDGEQYF. The CDR3, as DNA: TGTGCCATCAGTGTAAGGGACAGGGACGGCGAGCAGTACTTC.